This T cell receptor (beta chain) was retrieved from a study of cytomegalovirus exposure and HLA in healthy donors. Regarding the study as a whole: Presence/absence comparisons presumed near-even sequencing depth among donors. What was likely a sequencing artifact was a cluster of highly shared sequence variants. Reportedly, a later analysis found an Asian-associated ancestry cluster had fewer N-insertions than the roughly 670-donor mean. By a later analysis, the bulk of CMV-associated TCR beta chains appeared HLA-restricted.

Details on this clone: Its target is not known.

Primers included in the PCR were 60 Vbeta and 13 Jbeta primers. Assay used: immunoSEQ multiplex PCR; TCRdb lists only in-frame clones, some missing. The data hold around 40,000 clones, with around 70% observed a single time. V was shortened by 2 bases and J by 7 bases, with 17 bases between the two germline ends. CDR3 length: 15 residues. The germline V gene encodes CDR1 MNHEY and CDR2 SVGAGI. Sequenced: PBMCs. This chain links TRBV6-5 with TRBJ1-2, with D possibly being TRBD1 (5 bases). The source of this sequence is a woman aged 25 to 39 in good health and CMV-seronegative. The CDR3 nucleotides are TGTGCCAGCAGTTACCAGGGCCCAGGGTACGGTGGCTACACCTTC. Protein sequence: CASSYQGPGYGGYTF.